This T cell receptor (beta chain) was recorded in a study of CD8+CD57+ T cells in acquired aplastic anemia. Study overall: Sorting CD4+ and CD8+ cells gave DNA averaging approximately 2.9 ug.

Turning to this clonotype: No antigen is known for it. Without the conserved terminal phenylalanine or tryptophan, this CDR3 likely stems from a read error.

It was genomic DNA that served as the template for profiling TCR beta VDJ and CDR3. TCRdb reprocessed the reads with MiXCR, giving one entry per CDR3 protein. The sample shows around 250,000 distinct CDR3 sequences, less than 85% of them seen only once. Whole-study findings and limits: Levels of CD8+ Simpson's diversity were not significantly distinct in patients versus controls. It was found that twenty-nine CD8+ CDR3 sequences were shared between patients and controls.

Those patients picked for sequencing had displayed CD8+CD57+ cell expansion on flow cytometry. Each patient had severe acquired aplastic anemia. Germline CDR1 is SEHNR and CDR2 is FQNEAQ (reference sequence). The V and J ends lost 5 bases and 6 bases respectively, with 14 bases between them. There are 13 residues in the CDR3. This clonotype originated in a human donor with aplastic anemia. The chain uses TRBV7-9 and TRBJ2-7; either TRBD1 or TRBD2 may fit D (5 bases each). The sample comprised sorted CD4+, CD8+, or CD8+CD57+ T cells (not recorded which) from PBMCs. CDR3 in DNA: TGTGCCAGCAGCCTGGGACCCTTACGCGAGCAGTACGGA. As protein: CASSLGPLREQYG.